This paragraph reports one TCR beta chain. Its antigen is undetermined. The junction does not match germline at one end; this may be a read error. Distinct nucleotide sequences in the sample also encode this CDR3. Germline V gene lookup returns CDR1 KGHSH and CDR2 LQKENI. The CDR3 covers 14 residues. The study ran its PCR with 60 Vbeta and 13 Jbeta primers. The assay was immunoSEQ multiplex PCR, and TCRdb's table has in-frame clones only and misses some. The sample has about 140,000 clones; more than 70% are singletons. The data originate from a study of cytomegalovirus exposure and HLA in healthy donors. Overall study results and limits: The likely explanation for a cluster of highly shared sequence variants was sequencing artifact.

The TCR sequence derives from a man between 40 and 49 years old in good health and CMV-seronegative. What was sequenced was PBMCs. The genes are TRBV18 and TRBJ1-1, with a weak D call TRBD1 (5 bases). CDR3 nucleotide sequence: TGTGCCAGCTCAGCGACAGTTCTGAACACTGAAGCCTTCTTT. Translated, it gives CASSATVLNTEAFF.